The 11 T cell receptor beta chains listed next were all sequenced from one sample in a study of monozygotic twins with inflammatory bowel disease (dated by TCRdb to the late 2010s). Library generation was performed with 5' RACE. The sample was run on an Illumina HiSeq 2500. After TCRdb reprocessed the reads, each CDR3 protein sequence was kept as one row, without DNA. The sample's own table lists about 300,000 distinct CDR3 sequences. 5.6% of the sample rests with the top ten. The sequenced sample consisted of blood. Receptors originate from a human donor with ulcerative colitis or Crohn's disease, or a healthy co-twin of an affected twin (not recorded which).

The V gene is TRBV5-1, the J gene TRBJ1-1. Germline values: CDR1 SGHRS, CDR2 YFSETQ. The length of the CDR3 is 12 residues. This CDR3 is CASRHDVVEAFF. Variable domain in full (rest from reference TRBV5-1 and TRBJ1-1): KAGVTQTPRYLIKTRGQQVTLSCSPISGHRSVSWYQQTPGQGLQFLFEYFSETQRNKGNFPGRFSGRQFSNSRSEMNVSTLELGDSALYLCASRHDVVEAFFGQGTRLTVV.

The rearrangement joins TRBV4-3 to TRBJ1-5. Germline loops: CDR1 LGHNA, CDR2 YSLEER. This CDR3 has 15 residues. The CDR3 loop reads CASSPESGVNQPQHF.

V is TRBV7-2 and J is TRBJ2-6; no DNA is available, so the TRBD1 call from TCRdb remains unchecked. Germline V gene data show CDR1 as SGHTA and CDR2 as FQGNSA. The CDR3 runs 15 residues. The CDR3 loop is CASSTGTSGANVLTF.

The gene calls are TRBV28 and TRBJ2-1; TCRdb lists TRBD1, though no DNA is available to test this call. Germline assignment: CDR1 MDHEN and CDR2 SYDVKM. The CDR3 length is 14 residues. The CDR3 loop reads CASSPRTADNEQFF. Full variable domain (outside the CDR3, taken from reference TRBV28 and TRBJ2-1): DVKVTQSSRYLVKRTGEKVFLECVQDMDHENMFWYRQDPGLGLRLIYFSYDVKMKEKGDIPEGYSVSREKKERFSLILESASTNQTSMYLCASSPRTADNEQFFGPGTRLTVL.

This chain links TRBV18 with TRBJ1-4; TCRdb's D gene call, TRBD1, goes unchecked for lack of DNA. Germline assignment: CDR1 KGHSH and CDR2 LQKENI. The CDR3 is made up of 16 amino acids. The CDR3: CASSPGTGLPNEKLFF.

The chain joins TRBV27 to TRBJ2-1; TCRdb gives TRBD2 as the D gene, but with no DNA this cannot be confirmed. The V gene's germline CDR1 is MNHEY and CDR2 SMNVEV (reference sequence). This CDR3 is 15 amino acids long. CDR3 protein: CASSQEGLARREQFF.

The chain joins TRBV7-9 to TRBJ2-1; the D gene TCRdb calls, TRBD2, cannot be checked with no DNA. The germline CDR1 and CDR2 sequences are SEHNR and FQNEAQ (reference sequence). The CDR3 contains 16 residues. The CDR3 spells CASSSGLAGGFNEQFF.

This rearrangement joins TRBV12-3 or TRBV12-4 to TRBJ1-2. The CDR3 has 12 amino acids. This CDR3 reads CASSFQDYGYTF.

The chain joins TRBV20-1 to TRBJ2-4. The germline V gene has CDR1 DFQATT and CDR2 SNEGSKA (reference sequence). The CDR3 is 17 residues long. CDR3 loop: CSAREAGRRLAKNIQYF.

The CDR3 loop is CASSYPRRGGQGQPQHF. This chain uses TRBV28 with TRBJ1-5. This CDR3 region has 17 residues. Germline CDR1 MDHEN, CDR2 SYDVKM.

The rearrangement links TRBV5-6 to TRBJ2-7; no DNA is available, so the TRBD2 call from TCRdb remains unchecked. Germline CDR1 and CDR2: SGHDT and YYEEEE. The CDR3 covers 14 residues. This CDR3 reads CASSWTSGGLEQYF.